Below are 11 T cell receptor beta chains sequenced from a single sample in a study of OX40 agonist ivuxolimab in advanced cancers. Here immunoSEQ multiplex PCR was the method, and the copy in TCRdb shows in-frame clones only, minus some. Among some 100,000 clones listed, around 80% were seen once. The input for sequencing was CD4+ or CD8+ T cells sorted from blood, taken in a trial of the OX40 agonist ivuxolimab. These receptors all stem from an adult with an advanced solid tumor such as melanoma, head and neck, liver or kidney cancer.

The chain carries TRBV5-1 and TRBJ2-5; the D gene is possibly TRBD2 (6 bases). The CDR3 runs 16 residues. The germline V and J ends were trimmed by 2 bases and 3 bases, with 17 bases remaining between them. CDR1 and CDR2 (germline): SGHRS, YFSETQ. CDR3 nucleotide sequence: TGCGCCAGCAGCTTAAATCCCTTAGCGGAGGAAGAGACCCAGTACTTC. Residues: CASSLNPLAEEETQYF.

The V gene is TRBV6-1, the J gene TRBJ2-5; 15 nucleotides match TRBD2. The CDR3 totals 15 residues. Germline V gene sequence: CDR1 MNHNS, CDR2 SASEGT. Unmatched junction bases numbered 6, after V lost 8 bases and J lost 5 bases. DNA of the CDR3: TGTGCCAGCGGGACCGGGACTAGCGGGGGGGAGACCCAGTACTTC. Amino acid sequence: CASGTGTSGGETQYF.

This sequence joins TRBV30 and TRBJ1-4; TRBD1 matches 8 bases. V shed 2 bases and J 2 bases; nucleotides not matched to a gene: 10. From germline, CDR1 is GTSNPN and CDR2 SVGIG (reference sequence). CDR3 size: 17 residues. The CDR3 spells CAWSRAGGGGTNEKLFF. CDR3 DNA: TGTGCCTGGAGTAGGGCAGGGGGCGGAGGGACTAATGAAAAACTGTTTTTT.

The V and J genes are TRBV4-3 and TRBJ1-1; TRBD1 aligns across 8 bases. The trim removed 4 bases at V and 3 bases at J, leaving 1 base unmatched. Germline values: CDR1 LGHNA, CDR2 YSLEER. This CDR3 spans 13 amino acids. CDR3 bases: TGCGCCAGCAGCCCGGACAGGGACACTGAAGCTTTCTTT. Amino acid sequence: CASSPDRDTEAFF.

The chain couples TRBV2 to TRBJ2-1, with D possibly TRBD2 on 5 matching bases. V was pared by 4 bases and J by 15 bases, with 16 bases between. The CDR3 extends over 12 amino acids. CDR1 is SNHLY and CDR2 is FYNNEI in the germline V gene. The CDR3 protein is CASSGASLLRFF. The CDR3, as DNA: TGTGCCAGCAGTGGAGCTAGCCTCCTGCGGTTCTTC.

The V and J genes are TRBV2 and TRBJ1-5; TRBD1 agrees at 7 bases. There are 15 residues in the CDR3. CDR1 is SNHLY, CDR2 FYNNEI, per germline. Trimming removed 4 bases from V and 6 bases from J; junction bases left unmatched: 9. In DNA form, the CDR3 reads TGTGCCAGCAGTGCACAGGAGGGGGCGGGTCAGCCCCAGCATTTT. Its translation: CASSAQEGAGQPQHF.

The V call is TRBV12-5, the J call TRBJ2-5; D is perhaps TRBD1 (5 bases). CDR1 LGHNT and CDR2 FRNRAP come from the germline V gene. The CDR3 contains 13 residues. The V end lost 1 base, the J end lost 4 bases, and 7 bases lay between the germline ends. The chain's CDR3 is CASGLGQLETQYF. CDR3 coding DNA: TGTGCTAGTGGTTTGGGACAGTTAGAGACCCAGTACTTC.

This clone was detected only a few times. The sample contains more than one DNA sequence encoding this CDR3. In DNA form, the CDR3 reads TGTGCCAGCAGCCGTGACAGGGGCCAAGAGACCCAGTACTTC. It codes for CASSRDRGQETQYF. This chain links TRBV7-2 with TRBJ2-5; 8 bases fit TRBD1. Germline CDR1 reads SGHTA; CDR2 reads FQGNSA. The length of the CDR3 is 14 residues. With 5 bases clipped from V and 1 base from J, the junction kept 3 bases outside the gene matches.

The chain carries TRBV7-3 and TRBJ1-2, with 8 nucleotides matching TRBD1. The CDR3 is made up of 15 amino acids. Germline V lookup: CDR1 SGHTA, CDR2 FQGTGA. V trimming: 3 bases; J trimming: 2 bases; junction bases outside the gene matches: 5. In DNA, the CDR3 is TGTGCCAGCAGCTTGGGGACAGGACTCAACTATGGCTACACCTTC. Translating gives CASSLGTGLNYGYTF. The full variable domain, with the rest looked up from reference TRBV7-3 and TRBJ1-2, is GAGVSQTPSNKVTEKGKYVELRCDPISGHTALYWYRQSLGQGPEFLIYFQGTGAADDSGLPNDRFFAVRPEGSVSTLKIQRTERGDSAVYLCASSLGTGLNYGYTFGSGTRLTVV.

This clone has only one observation. This chain connects TRBV15 to TRBJ2-5; 9 bases are shared with TRBD2. Germline V gene lookup returns CDR1 LNHNV and CDR2 YYDKDF (reference sequence). V gave up 1 base and J gave up 2 bases; unmatched junction bases: 8. The CDR3 is 17 amino acids. The CDR3 protein is CATSRGDSAGGQETQYF. The CDR3 coding sequence is TGTGCCACCAGCAGAGGGGACTCTGCGGGAGGGCAAGAGACCCAGTACTTC.

There are a few counts of this clone. The rearrangement joins TRBV28 to TRBJ2-5; 7 bases align to TRBD1. The CDR3 is made up of 15 amino acids. CDR1 is MDHEN, CDR2 SYDVKM, per germline. The trim removed 3 bases at V and 2 bases at J, leaving 6 bases unmatched. Here the CDR3 reads CASSFKGGWQETQYF. The CDR3 DNA reads TGTGCCAGCAGTTTCAAAGGGGGCTGGCAAGAGACCCAGTACTTC.